The 13 T cell receptor beta chains listed next were all sequenced from one sample in a study of shared clonotypes between healthy human individuals. Generated by immunoSEQ multiplex PCR, the TCRdb table keeps only in-frame clones and is missing some. This table holds 230,000 or so clones, just over 65% found once. Sequenced: memory CD4+ T cells sorted from blood. The sample's subset: CD45RA-negative fraction. The receptor set was obtained from a man aged 25-45 years in good health.

The chain combines TRBV9 with TRBJ2-1; D gene ambiguous. Trimming left V 3 bases short and J 9 bases short, with 16 bases between. The CDR3 spans 14 residues. Germline lookup yields CDR1 SGDLS and CDR2 YYNGEE. CDR3 nucleotide sequence: TGTGCCAGCAGCGCCAACGTTGGGGTCACTGAGCAGTTCTTC. Its translation is CASSANVGVTEQFF.

The V call is TRBV9, the J call TRBJ2-3; 10 nucleotides line up with TRBD2. The CDR3 has 17 residues. Germline V lookup: CDR1 SGDLS, CDR2 YYNGEE. Unmatched junction bases numbered 6, after V lost 0 bases and J lost 2 bases. Here the CDR3 DNA reads TGTGCCAGCAGCGTAGTTCCTAGCGGGAGCCTCACAGATACGCAGTATTTT. It encodes CASSVVPSGSLTDTQYF.

There are a few counts of this clone. The chain is built from TRBV7-9 and TRBJ2-7; D gene ambiguous. Per germline, CDR1 SEHNR and CDR2 FQNEAQ (reference sequence). CDR3 length: 14 residues. Trimming stripped 1 base from V and 3 bases from J, with 10 bases between. DNA for the CDR3: TGTGCCAGCAGCTTAGGTGGCAGCCTCTACGAGCAGTACTTC. This encodes CASSLGGSLYEQYF.

The chain couples TRBV7-2 to TRBJ1-1; a weak D match, TRBD1 (5 bases). The CDR3 contains 16 residues. The V gene lost 6 bases and the J gene lost 1 base, with 18 bases spanning the gap. Germline loops: CDR1 SGHTA, CDR2 FQGNSA. CDR3: CASRGPGVMKNTEAFF. In DNA, the CDR3 is TGTGCCAGCAGGGGGCCGGGGGTCATGAAGAACACTGAAGCTTTCTTT.

V usage is TRBV28 and J usage is TRBJ2-7; D remains unclear. Germline loops: CDR1 MDHEN, CDR2 SYDVKM. The length of the CDR3 is 16 residues. Trimming left V 3 bases short and J 4 bases short, with 19 bases between. CDR3 sequence reads: CASSLFGQIGRYEQYF. In nucleotides, the CDR3 is TGTGCCAGCAGTTTGTTTGGCCAAATCGGACGATACGAGCAGTACTTC.

The chain links TRBV5-1 to TRBJ2-1, with D possibly being TRBD2 (6 bases). The V gene's germline CDR1 is SGHRS and CDR2 YFSETQ. V was clipped by 4 bases and J by 7 bases, with 15 bases between them. The CDR3 consists of 14 residues. CDR3 sequence reads: CASSLELAYNEQFF. The CDR3 coding sequence is TGCGCCAGCAGCCTGGAGCTAGCGTATAATGAGCAGTTCTTC.

This chain uses TRBV10-2 with TRBJ2-7, with D possibly TRBD1 on 6 matching bases. The length of the CDR3 is 13 residues. V was clipped by 1 base and J by 2 bases, with 6 bases between them. Germline V gene lookup returns CDR1 WSHSY and CDR2 SAAADI. CDR3 nucleotide sequence: TGCGCCAGCAGTGAGTACAGGGCCTACGAGCAGTACTTC. Its protein is CASSEYRAYEQYF.

The V gene is TRBV11-2, the J gene TRBJ2-5, with D hard to call. CDR3 size: 14 residues. Germline loops: CDR1 SGHAT, CDR2 FQNNGV. The V end was cut by 3 bases, the J end by 2 bases, with 10 bases between. In DNA form, the CDR3 reads TGTGCCAGCAGCTTCCGGCAGAAACAAGAGACCCAGTACTTC. Protein: CASSFRQKQETQYF.

The chain joins TRBV28 to TRBJ2-2; 7 nucleotides line up with TRBD2. The V gene end was trimmed by 4 bases and the J gene end by 8 bases; junction bases not matched to a gene: 4. The CDR3 sequence is 13 residues long. Germline V lookup: CDR1 MDHEN, CDR2 SYDVKM. In nucleotides, the CDR3 is TGTGCCAGCAGTTCGGGACTAACTGGGGAGCTGTTTTTT. Translated, it gives CASSSGLTGELFF. The full variable domain, in which reference TRBV28 and TRBJ2-2 provide the parts outside the CDR3, is DVKVTQSSRYLVKRTGEKVFLECVQDMDHENMFWYRQDPGLGLRLIYFSYDVKMKEKGDIPEGYSVSREKKERFSLILESASTNQTSMYLCASSSGLTGELFFGEGSRLTVL.

The chain recombines TRBV2 with TRBJ2-3; 9 positions match TRBD1. This CDR3 comprises 14 residues. The trim removed 11 bases at V and 2 bases at J, leaving 8 bases unmatched. Germline V gene data show CDR1 as SNHLY and CDR2 as FYNNEI. CDR3 residues: CAGGQGLDTDTQYF. The DNA for the CDR3 is TGTGCCGGGGGACAGGGACTCGACACAGATACGCAGTATTTT.

This clone appeared a few times. The rearrangement joins TRBV19 to TRBJ2-2; unclear D gene. Germline-derived CDR1 and CDR2 are LNHDA and SQIVND (reference sequence). The V end was cut by 7 bases, the J end by 7 bases, with 13 bases between. The CDR3 is 13 residues long. CDR3 nucleotides: TGTGCCAGTAACCCCTTGGGGTTCGGGGAGCTGTTTTTT. This sequence encodes CASNPLGFGELFF.

The chain employs TRBV5-4 and TRBJ1-2; 9 positions match TRBD1. There are 15 residues in the CDR3. Germline assignment: CDR1 SGHNT and CDR2 YYREEE (reference sequence). With V trimmed by 0 bases and J by 8 bases, 8 bases remained unmatched. The CDR3 region is CASSLGAGQGSGYTF. The CDR3 DNA reads as TGTGCCAGCAGCTTGGGGGCCGGACAGGGGAGCGGCTACACCTTC.

J is TRBJ2-3 and V is TRBV9; 15 bases match TRBD2. This CDR3 is built from 19 residues. The germline gives CDR1 SGDLS, CDR2 YYNGEE. J gave up 4 bases and V 0 bases, and 9 bases lay outside the gene matches. CDR3 sequence (DNA): TGTGCCAGCAGCGTAGTCCCCGGACTAGCGGGAGGGGTGGCAGATACGCAGTATTTT. Translated: CASSVVPGLAGGVADTQYF.